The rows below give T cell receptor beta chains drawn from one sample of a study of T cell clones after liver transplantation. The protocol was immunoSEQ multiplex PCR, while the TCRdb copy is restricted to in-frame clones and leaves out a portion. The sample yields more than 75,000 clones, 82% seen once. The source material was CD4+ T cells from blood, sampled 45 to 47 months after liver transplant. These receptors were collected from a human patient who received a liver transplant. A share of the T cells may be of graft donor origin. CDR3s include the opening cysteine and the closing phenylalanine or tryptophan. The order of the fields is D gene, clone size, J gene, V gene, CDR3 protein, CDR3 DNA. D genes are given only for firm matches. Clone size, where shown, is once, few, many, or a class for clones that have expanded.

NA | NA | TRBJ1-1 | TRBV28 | CASRSPGGKNTEAFF | TGTGCCAGCAGATCTCCGGGAGGGAAGAACACTGAAGCTTTCTTT
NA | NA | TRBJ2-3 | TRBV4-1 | CASTAASTDTQYF | TGCGCCAGCACGGCAGCCAGCACAGATACGCAGTATTTT
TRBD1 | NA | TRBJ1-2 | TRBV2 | CASKDRGPYGYTF | TGTGCCAGCAAGGACAGGGGCCCCTATGGCTACACCTTC
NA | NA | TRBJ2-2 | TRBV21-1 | CASRRQPFTGELFF | TGTGCCAGCAGAAGACAGCCTTTCACCGGGGAGCTGTTTTTT
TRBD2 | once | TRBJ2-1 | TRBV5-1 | CASSLALAGVGEQFF | TGCGCCAGCAGCTTGGCCTTAGCGGGAGTTGGTGAGCAGTTCTTC
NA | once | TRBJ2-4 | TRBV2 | CATRASKNIQYF | TGTGCCACACGGGCCTCCAAAAACATTCAGTACTTC
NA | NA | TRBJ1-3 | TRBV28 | CASSIPPTDSGNTIYF | TGTGCCAGCAGTATCCCCCCGACAGACTCTGGAAACACCATATATTTT
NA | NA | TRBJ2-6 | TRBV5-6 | CASSLLSPTGSGANVLTF | TGTGCCAGCAGCTTACTATCCCCGACGGGATCTGGGGCCAACGTCCTGACTTTC
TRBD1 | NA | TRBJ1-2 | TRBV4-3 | CASSQGGQVYGYTF | TGCGCCAGCAGCCAGGGGGGACAGGTCTATGGCTACACCTTC
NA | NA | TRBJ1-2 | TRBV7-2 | CASSSLTDNYGYTF | TGTGCCAGCAGCTCCCTCACAGATAACTATGGCTACACCTTC
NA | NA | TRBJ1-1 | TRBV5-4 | CASSLGVGDTEAFF | TGTGCCAGCAGCTTGGGGGTTGGGGACACTGAAGCTTTCTTT
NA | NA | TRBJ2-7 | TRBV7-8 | CASSLGTANYEQYF | TGTGCCAGCAGCTTAGGGACAGCGAACTACGAGCAGTACTTC
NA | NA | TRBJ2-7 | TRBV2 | CASTPTAAAEQYF | TGTGCCAGCACCCCTACGGCGGCGGCCGAGCAGTACTTC
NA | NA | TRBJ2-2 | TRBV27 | CASKVGRQVSGELFF | TGTGCCAGCAAGGTTGGTCGGCAGGTCTCCGGGGAGCTGTTTTTT
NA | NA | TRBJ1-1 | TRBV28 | CASSVEVRTEAFF | TGTGCCAGCAGCGTCGAAGTTAGGACTGAAGCTTTCTTT
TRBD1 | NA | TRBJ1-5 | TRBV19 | CASSVDRDQPQHF | TGTGCCAGTAGTGTGGACAGGGACCAGCCCCAGCATTTT
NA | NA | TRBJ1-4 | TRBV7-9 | CASSLTGDATNEKLFF | TGTGCCAGCAGCTTAACCGGGGATGCAACTAATGAAAAACTGTTTTTT
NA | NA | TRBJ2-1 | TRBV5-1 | CASTRRWGGSSYNEQFF | TGCGCCAGCACCCGGCGGTGGGGCGGGTCGTCCTACAATGAGCAGTTCTTC
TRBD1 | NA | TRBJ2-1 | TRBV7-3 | CASSLDRGKAKEQFF | TGTGCCAGCAGCTTAGACAGGGGTAAGGCCAAAGAGCAGTTCTTC
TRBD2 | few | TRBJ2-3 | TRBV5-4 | CASSLGGLAGRSTDTQYF | TGTGCCAGCAGCTTGGGAGGACTAGCGGGAAGGAGCACAGATACGCAGTATTTT
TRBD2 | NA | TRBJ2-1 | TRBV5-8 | CASSFSGTSMNEQFF | TGTGCCAGCAGCTTCTCCGGGACTAGCATGAATGAGCAGTTCTTC
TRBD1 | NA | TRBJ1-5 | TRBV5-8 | CASSLQGAHQPQHF | TGTGCCAGCAGCCTACAGGGGGCTCATCAGCCCCAGCATTTT
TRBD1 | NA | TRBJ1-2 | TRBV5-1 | CAGSSRGQGASTAEYGYTF | TGCGCCGGCAGCTCAAGGGGACAGGGGGCGTCGACCGCGGAATATGGCTACACCTTC
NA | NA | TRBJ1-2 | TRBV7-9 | CASTNSKTTAYTF | TGTGCCAGCACCAATTCTAAGACGACGGCCTACACCTTC
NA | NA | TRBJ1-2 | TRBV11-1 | CASSQDGHLTNYGYTF | TGTGCCAGCAGCCAGGACGGGCACCTCACCAACTATGGCTACACCTTC
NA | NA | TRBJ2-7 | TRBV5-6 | CASSLGGIQTYEQYF | TGTGCCAGCAGCTTGGGCGGAATCCAGACCTACGAGCAGTACTTC
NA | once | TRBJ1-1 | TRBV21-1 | CASSGSGENTEAFF | TGTGCCAGCAGCGGGTCCGGGGAGAACACTGAAGCTTTCTTT
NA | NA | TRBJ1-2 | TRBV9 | CASSPGEGDGYTF | TGTGCCAGCAGCCCGGGGGAGGGGGATGGCTACACCTTC
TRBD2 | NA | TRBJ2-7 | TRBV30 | CAWSSGSVYEQYF | TGTGCCTGGTCTAGCGGGAGTGTTTACGAGCAGTACTTC
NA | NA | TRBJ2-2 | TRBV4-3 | CASSQDHSGQGSDGELFF | TGCGCCAGCAGCCAGGACCATAGCGGCCAAGGGTCAGACGGGGAGCTGTTTTTT
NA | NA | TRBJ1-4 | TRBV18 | CASSPRTTHGEKLFF | TGTGCCAGCTCACCACGGACGACCCATGGTGAAAAACTGTTTTTT
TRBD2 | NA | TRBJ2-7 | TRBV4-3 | CASSQGGSGLSSYEQYF | TGCGCCAGCAGCCAGGGGGGTAGCGGGCTTAGCTCCTACGAGCAGTACTTC
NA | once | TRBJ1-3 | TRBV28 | CASRPGGGNTIYF | TGTGCCAGCAGACCCGGTGGAGGAAACACCATATATTTT
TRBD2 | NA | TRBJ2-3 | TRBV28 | CASSGAGAGGRDTQYF | TGTGCCAGCAGTGGAGCAGGAGCGGGAGGGAGAGATACGCAGTATTTT
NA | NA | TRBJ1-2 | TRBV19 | CASRDPAIMVQGYTF | TGTGCCAGTAGGGATCCGGCAATAATGGTACAGGGCTACACCTTC